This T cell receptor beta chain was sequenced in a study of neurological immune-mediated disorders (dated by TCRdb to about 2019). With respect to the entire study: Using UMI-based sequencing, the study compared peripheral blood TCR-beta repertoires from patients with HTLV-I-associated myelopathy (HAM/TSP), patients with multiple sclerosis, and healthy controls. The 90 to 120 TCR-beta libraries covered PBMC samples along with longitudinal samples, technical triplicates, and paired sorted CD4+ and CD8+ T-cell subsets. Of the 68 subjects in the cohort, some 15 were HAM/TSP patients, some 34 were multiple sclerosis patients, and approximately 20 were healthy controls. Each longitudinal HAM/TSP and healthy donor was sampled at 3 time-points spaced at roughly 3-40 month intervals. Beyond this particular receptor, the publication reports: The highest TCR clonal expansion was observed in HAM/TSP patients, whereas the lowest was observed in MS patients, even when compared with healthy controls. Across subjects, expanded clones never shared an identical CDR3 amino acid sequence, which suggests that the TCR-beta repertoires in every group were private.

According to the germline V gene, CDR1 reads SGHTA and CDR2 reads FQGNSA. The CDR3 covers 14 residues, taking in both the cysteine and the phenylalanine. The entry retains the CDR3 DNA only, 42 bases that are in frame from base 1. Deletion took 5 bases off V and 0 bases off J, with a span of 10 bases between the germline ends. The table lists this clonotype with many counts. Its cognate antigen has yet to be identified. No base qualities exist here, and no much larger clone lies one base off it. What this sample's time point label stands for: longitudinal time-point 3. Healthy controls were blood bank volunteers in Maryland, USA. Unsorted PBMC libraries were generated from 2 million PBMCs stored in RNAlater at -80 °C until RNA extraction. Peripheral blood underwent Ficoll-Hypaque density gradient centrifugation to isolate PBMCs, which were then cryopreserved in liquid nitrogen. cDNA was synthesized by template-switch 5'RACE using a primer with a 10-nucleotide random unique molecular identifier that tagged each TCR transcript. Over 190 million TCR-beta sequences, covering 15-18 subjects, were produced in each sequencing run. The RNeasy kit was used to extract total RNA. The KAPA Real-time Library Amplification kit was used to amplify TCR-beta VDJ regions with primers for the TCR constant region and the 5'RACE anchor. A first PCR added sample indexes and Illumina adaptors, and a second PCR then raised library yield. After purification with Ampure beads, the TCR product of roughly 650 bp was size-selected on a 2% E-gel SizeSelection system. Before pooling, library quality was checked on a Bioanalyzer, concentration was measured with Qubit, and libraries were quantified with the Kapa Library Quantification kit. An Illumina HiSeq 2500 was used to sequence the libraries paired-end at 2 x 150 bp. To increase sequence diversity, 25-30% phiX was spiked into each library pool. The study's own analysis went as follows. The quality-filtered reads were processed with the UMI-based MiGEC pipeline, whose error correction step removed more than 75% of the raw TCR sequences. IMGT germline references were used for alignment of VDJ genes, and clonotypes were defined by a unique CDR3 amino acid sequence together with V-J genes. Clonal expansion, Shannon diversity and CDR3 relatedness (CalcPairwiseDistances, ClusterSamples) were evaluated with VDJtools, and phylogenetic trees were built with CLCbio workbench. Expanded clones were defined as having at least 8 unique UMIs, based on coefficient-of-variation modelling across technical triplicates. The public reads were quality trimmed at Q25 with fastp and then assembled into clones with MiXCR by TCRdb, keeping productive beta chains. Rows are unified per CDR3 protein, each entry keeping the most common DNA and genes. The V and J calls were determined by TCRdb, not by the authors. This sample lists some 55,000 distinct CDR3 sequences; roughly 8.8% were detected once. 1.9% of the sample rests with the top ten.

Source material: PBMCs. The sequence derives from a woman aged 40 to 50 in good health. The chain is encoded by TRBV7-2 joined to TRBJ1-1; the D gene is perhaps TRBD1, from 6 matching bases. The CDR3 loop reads CASSVRTVNTEAFF. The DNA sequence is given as TGTGCCAGCAGCGTACGGACAGTGAACACTGAAGCTTTCTTT.